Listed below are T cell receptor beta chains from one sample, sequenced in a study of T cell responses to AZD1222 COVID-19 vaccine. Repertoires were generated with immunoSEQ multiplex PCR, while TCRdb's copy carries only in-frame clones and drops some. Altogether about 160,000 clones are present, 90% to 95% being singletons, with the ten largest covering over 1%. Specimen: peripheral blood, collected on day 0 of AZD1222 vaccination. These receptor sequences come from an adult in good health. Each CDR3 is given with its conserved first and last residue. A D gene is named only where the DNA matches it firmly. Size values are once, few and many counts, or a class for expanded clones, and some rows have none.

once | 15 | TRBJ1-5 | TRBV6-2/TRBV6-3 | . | CASSLSSVSNQPQHF | TGTGCCAGCAGCCTCTCTTCCGTAAGCAATCAGCCCCAGCATTTT
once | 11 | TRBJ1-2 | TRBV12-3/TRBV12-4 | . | CASTLGNGYTF | TGTGCCAGCACTTTAGGGAATGGCTACACCTTC
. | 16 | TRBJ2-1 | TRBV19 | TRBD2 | CASSTDRGGPLYEQFF | TGTGCCAGTAGTACCGACCGGGGAGGGCCTTTGTATGAGCAGTTCTTC
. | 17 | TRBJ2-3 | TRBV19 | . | CASSIGSGGPLADTQYF | TGTGCCAGTAGTATTGGGAGTGGCGGTCCCCTTGCAGATACGCAGTATTTT
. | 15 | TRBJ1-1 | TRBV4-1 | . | CASSQGADAGFWAFF | TGCGCCAGCAGCCAAGGGGCGGATGCAGGTTTTTGGGCTTTCTTT
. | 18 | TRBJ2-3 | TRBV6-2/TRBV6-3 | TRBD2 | CASSYSGRVAGILDTQYF | TGTGCCAGCAGTTACTCGGGGCGGGTAGCGGGAATTTTGGATACGCAGTATTTT
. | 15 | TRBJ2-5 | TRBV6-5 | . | CASSFQPGRGETQYF | TGTGCCAGCAGTTTCCAACCGGGACGGGGAGAGACCCAGTACTTC
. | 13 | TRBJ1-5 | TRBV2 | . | CASSVGTWEPQHF | TGTGCCAGCAGTGTGGGGACCTGGGAGCCCCAGCATTTT
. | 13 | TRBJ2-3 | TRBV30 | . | CAWSVLWGDTQYF | TGTGCCTGGAGTGTACTTTGGGGAGATACGCAGTATTTT
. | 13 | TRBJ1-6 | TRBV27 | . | CASSLLDNSPLHF | TGTGCCAGCAGTTTGTTGGATAATTCACCCCTCCACTTT
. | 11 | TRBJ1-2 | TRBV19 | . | CRRQGGGGYTF | TGTCGCCGTCAAGGGGGGGGTGGCTACACCTTC
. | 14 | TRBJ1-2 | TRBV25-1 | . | CASSPKGGLYGYTF | TGTGCCAGCAGCCCAAAGGGAGGGCTCTATGGCTACACCTTC
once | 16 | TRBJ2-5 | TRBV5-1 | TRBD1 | CASSLPGQGTQETQYF | TGCGCCAGCAGCCTTCCGGGACAGGGGACCCAAGAGACCCAGTACTTC
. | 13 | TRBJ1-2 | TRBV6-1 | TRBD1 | CASSETGVYGYTF | TGTGCCAGCAGTGAAACAGGGGTTTATGGCTACACCTTC
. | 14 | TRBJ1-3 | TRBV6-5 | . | CASRLRGSGNTIYF | TGTGCCAGCAGGCTCCGGGGCTCTGGAAACACCATATATTTT
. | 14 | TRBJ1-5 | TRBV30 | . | CAWSSRVGVRPQHF | TGTGCCTGGAGTTCCCGCGTGGGGGTTAGGCCCCAGCATTTT
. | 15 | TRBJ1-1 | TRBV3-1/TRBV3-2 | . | CASSQDGGRGTEAFF | TGTGCCAGCAGCCAAGACGGGGGCCGTGGCACTGAAGCTTTCTTT
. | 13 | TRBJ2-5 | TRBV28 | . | CASSFGLQETQYF | TGTGCCAGCAGTTTTGGGCTTCAAGAGACCCAGTACTTC
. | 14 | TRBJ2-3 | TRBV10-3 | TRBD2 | CAISPAGPTDTQYF | TGTGCCATCAGTCCAGCGGGGCCGACAGATACGCAGTATTTT
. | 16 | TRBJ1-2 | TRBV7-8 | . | CASSLEVLSGNDGYTF | TGTGCCAGCAGCTTAGAGGTTCTTTCGGGGAATGATGGCTACACCTTC
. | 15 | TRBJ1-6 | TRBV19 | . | CASSTIGGPNSPLHF | TGTGCCAGTAGCACCATCGGGGGCCCAAATTCACCCCTCCACTTT
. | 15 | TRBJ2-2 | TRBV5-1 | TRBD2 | CASSPPGRGAGELFF | TGCGCCAGCAGCCCCCCGGGGCGGGGGGCCGGGGAGCTGTTTTTT
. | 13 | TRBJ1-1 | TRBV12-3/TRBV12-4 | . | CASSLGGNTEAFF | TGTGCCAGCAGTTTAGGTGGAAACACTGAAGCTTTCTTT
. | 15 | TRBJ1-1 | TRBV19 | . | CASSSGRRMNTEAFF | TGTGCCAGTAGCAGTGGGCGAAGAATGAACACTGAAGCTTTCTTT
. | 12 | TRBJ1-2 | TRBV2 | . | CASTQGEYGYTF | TGTGCCAGCACGCAAGGGGAATATGGCTACACCTTC
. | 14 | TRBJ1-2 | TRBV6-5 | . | CASSFSTPGDGYTF | TGTGCCAGCAGTTTTAGCACCCCAGGCGATGGCTACACCTTC
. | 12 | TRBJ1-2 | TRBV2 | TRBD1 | CASRGDREGDTF | TGTGCCAGCAGGGGGGACAGGGAAGGGGACACCTTC
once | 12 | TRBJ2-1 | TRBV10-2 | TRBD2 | CASRGLADEQFF | TGCGCCAGCAGGGGACTAGCGGATGAGCAGTTCTTC
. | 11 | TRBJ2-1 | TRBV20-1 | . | CSAVMGNEQFF | TGCAGTGCCGTGATGGGAAATGAGCAGTTCTTC
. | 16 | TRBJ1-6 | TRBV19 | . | CASSNTGSSYNSPLHF | TGTGCCAGTAGCAACACAGGGAGCTCCTATAATTCACCCCTCCACTTT
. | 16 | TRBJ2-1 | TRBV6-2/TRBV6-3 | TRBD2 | CASSPSGGGRYNEQFF | TGTGCCAGCAGTCCCTCGGGGGGAGGGCGGTACAATGAGCAGTTCTTC
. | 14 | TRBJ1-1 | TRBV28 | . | CASSPMTVSTEAFF | TGTGCCAGCAGTCCGATGACAGTTTCCACTGAAGCTTTCTTT
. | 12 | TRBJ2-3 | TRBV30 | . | CAWKDFTDTQYF | TGTGCCTGGAAGGACTTCACAGATACGCAGTATTTT
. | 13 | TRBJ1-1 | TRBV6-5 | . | CASISGRFSEAFF | TGTGCCAGCATTTCGGGGAGGTTTTCTGAAGCTTTCTTT
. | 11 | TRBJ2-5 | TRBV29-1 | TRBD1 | CSATGGETQYF | TGCAGCGCGACAGGGGGAGAGACCCAGTACTTC
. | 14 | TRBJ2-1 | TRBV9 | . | CASSVESTLGGQFF | TGTGCCAGCAGCGTAGAGTCAACCCTTGGGGGACAGTTCTTC
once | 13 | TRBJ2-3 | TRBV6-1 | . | CASSEQGTDTQYF | TGTGCCAGCAGTGAACAGGGGACAGATACGCAGTATTTT
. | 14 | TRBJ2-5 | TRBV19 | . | CASSRAGLGETQYF | TGTGCCAGTAGCCGAGCGGGTCTGGGTGAGACCCAGTACTTC
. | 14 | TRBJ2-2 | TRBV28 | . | CAGSDRSNTGELFF | TGTGCCGGATCGGACAGATCGAACACCGGGGAGCTGTTTTTT
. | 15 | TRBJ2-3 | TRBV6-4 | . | CASSAAADSTDTQYF | TGTGCCAGCAGTGCAGCTGCGGACAGCACAGATACGCAGTATTTT
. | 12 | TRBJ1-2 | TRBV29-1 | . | CSARDTTYGYTF | TGCAGCGCCCGGGACACCACCTATGGCTACACCTTC
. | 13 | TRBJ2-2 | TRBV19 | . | CASADEYTGELFF | TGTGCCAGTGCGGACGAGTACACCGGGGAGCTGTTTTTT
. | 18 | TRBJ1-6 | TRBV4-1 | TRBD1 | CASSLPAGDRVANSPLHF | TGCGCCAGCAGCCTTCCCGCCGGGGACAGGGTAGCGAATTCACCCCTCCACTTT
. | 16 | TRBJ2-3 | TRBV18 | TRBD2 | CASSPLQRESTDTQYF | TGTGCCAGCTCACCACTTCAGCGGGAGAGCACAGATACGCAGTATTTT
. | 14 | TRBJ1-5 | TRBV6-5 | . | CAGSGLDSNQPQHF | TGTGCCGGGTCCGGCCTTGATAGCAATCAGCCCCAGCATTTT
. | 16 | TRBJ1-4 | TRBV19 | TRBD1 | CASSISPQGVNEKLFF | TGTGCCAGTAGTATTTCCCCCCAGGGGGTGAATGAAAAACTGTTTTTT
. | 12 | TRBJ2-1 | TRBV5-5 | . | CASSFRVNEQFF | TGTGCCAGCAGCTTCAGGGTTAATGAGCAGTTCTTC
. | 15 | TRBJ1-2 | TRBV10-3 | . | CAISLTTDPNYGYTF | TGTGCCATCAGCTTAACGACAGACCCTAACTATGGCTACACCTTC
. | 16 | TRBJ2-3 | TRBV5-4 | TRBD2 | CASSFKLAASTDTQYF | TGTGCCAGCAGCTTTAAACTAGCGGCTAGCACAGATACGCAGTATTTT
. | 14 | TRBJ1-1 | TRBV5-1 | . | CASDPRRVDTEAFF | TGCGCCAGCGACCCAAGAAGGGTGGACACTGAAGCTTTCTTT
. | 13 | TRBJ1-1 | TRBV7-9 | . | CASRLGANTEAFF | TGTGCCAGCAGACTGGGGGCTAACACTGAAGCTTTCTTT
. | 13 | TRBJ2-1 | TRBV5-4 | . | CASSSDQGNEQFF | TGTGCCAGCAGCTCCGACCAGGGTAATGAGCAGTTCTTC
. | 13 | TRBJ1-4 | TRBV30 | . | CAWNGNPNEKLFF | TGTGCCTGGAATGGGAACCCTAATGAAAAACTGTTTTTT
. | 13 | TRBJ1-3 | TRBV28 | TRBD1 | CASEDRGGNTIYF | TGTGCCAGCGAGGACAGGGGAGGAAACACCATATATTTT
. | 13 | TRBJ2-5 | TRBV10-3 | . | CAISLRTEETQYF | TGTGCCATCAGTTTACGGACAGAAGAGACCCAGTACTTC
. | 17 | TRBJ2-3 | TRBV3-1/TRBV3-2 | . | CASSQVKKGLMADTQYF | TGTGCCAGCAGCCAAGTGAAAAAAGGGCTGATGGCAGATACGCAGTATTTT
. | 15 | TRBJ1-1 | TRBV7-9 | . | CASSSRGAGDTEAFF | TGTGCCAGCAGTTCTCGAGGCGCAGGGGACACTGAAGCTTTCTTT
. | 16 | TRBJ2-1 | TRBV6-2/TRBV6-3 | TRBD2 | CASSYGASGRYNEQFF | TGTGCCAGCAGTTACGGGGCTAGCGGGAGGTACAATGAGCAGTTCTTC
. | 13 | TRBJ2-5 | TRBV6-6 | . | CASSSGQQETQYF | TGTGCCAGCAGTTCCGGACAGCAAGAGACCCAGTACTTC
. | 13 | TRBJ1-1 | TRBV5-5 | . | CASSLTQYTEAFF | TGTGCCAGCAGCTTGACACAGTACACTGAAGCTTTCTTT